A single sample is the source of the 25 T cell receptor beta chains below, sequenced in a study of PD-1 blockade in classical Hodgkin lymphoma. Autologous stem cell transplantation was followed by relapse in every patient, and brentuximab vedotin exposure varied. Assay: immunoSEQ multiplex PCR; the TCRdb copy retains only in-frame clones and omits some. The sample shows about 53,000 clones, more than 65% of them seen only once. The input for sequencing was peripheral blood mononuclear cells (PBMCs), taken at baseline. These receptors were taken from a human donor with classical Hodgkin lymphoma.

The genes are TRBV19 and TRBJ1-5; 7 bases map to TRBD1. Trimming removed 7 bases from V and 0 bases from J; junction bases left unmatched: 9. Germline V gene data show CDR1 as LNHDA and CDR2 as SQIVND (reference sequence). CDR3 length: 16 amino acids. CDR3 DNA: TGTGCCAGTAACAGGGGCCGATCTCATAGCAATCAGCCCCAGCATTTT. Protein: CASNRGRSHSNQPQHF. The entire variable domain, with the rest obtained from reference TRBV19 and TRBJ1-5, is as follows: DGGITQSPKYLFRKEGQNVTLSCEQNLNHDAMYWYRQDPGQGLRLIYYSQIVNDFQKGDIAEGYSVSREKKESFPLTVTSAQKNPTAFYLCASNRGRSHSNQPQHFGDGTRLSIL.

A few counts support this clone. The rearrangement uses TRBV2 and TRBJ2-5; TRBD2 aligns across 9 bases. Losses at the gene ends were 5 bases for V and 1 base for J; bases not matched to a gene: 5. This CDR3 contains 15 residues. The germline V gene has CDR1 SNHLY and CDR2 FYNNEI. CDR3: CASSKQTSGQETQYF. Written as DNA, the CDR3 is TGTGCCAGCAGTAAACAGACTAGCGGCCAAGAGACCCAGTACTTC.

The chain couples TRBV4-1 to TRBJ2-7, with 9 nucleotides matching TRBD1. This CDR3 is built from 15 residues. Germline CDR1 reads MGHRA; CDR2 reads YSYEKL. Losses at the gene ends were 1 base for V and 1 base for J; bases not matched to a gene: 2. The CDR3 region is CASSQGTGASYEQYF. CDR3 sequence (DNA): TGCGCCAGCAGCCAAGGGACAGGGGCTTCCTACGAGCAGTACTTC.

This clone was recorded once. V and J are TRBV6-1 and TRBJ2-2, with TRBD1 matching over 7 bases. Germline CDR1 MNHNS, CDR2 SASEGT. This CDR3 contains 14 residues. Germline trimming cut 5 bases from V and 4 bases from J; bases unmatched to any gene: 4. The CDR3 region is CASSPGQLTGELFF. The CDR3 nucleotides read TGTGCCAGCAGTCCGGGACAGCTCACCGGGGAGCTGTTTTTT.

This chain uses TRBV5-1 with TRBJ2-1; 9 bases agree with TRBD2. The CDR3 extends over 14 amino acids. Germline loops: CDR1 SGHRS, CDR2 YFSETQ. The J segment lost 5 bases and the V segment lost 6 bases, leaving 6 bases of the junction unmatched. CDR3 bases: TGCGCCAGCAACCGACTAGCGGTTAACAATGAGCAGTTCTTC. It translates to CASNRLAVNNEQFF. Supplemented by reference TRBV5-1 and TRBJ2-1, the full variable domain reads KAGVTQTPRYLIKTRGQQVTLSCSPISGHRSVSWYQQTPGQGLQFLFEYFSETQRNKGNFPGRFSGRQFSNSRSEMNVSTLELGDSALYLCASNRLAVNNEQFFGPGTRLTVL.

This clone appeared a few times. The V gene is TRBV21-1, the J gene TRBJ2-2; the table's D call, TRBD1, has no DNA check behind it. TRBV21-1 is a listed pseudogene. The CDR3 has 15 amino acids. This CDR3 reads CASSRGQLWSGELFF. As DNA, the CDR3 is TGTGCCAGCAGCAGGGGACAGCTTTGGTCCGGGGAGCTGTTTTTT.

The chain combines TRBV29-1 with TRBJ2-2, with a possible D match to TRBD1 (6 bases). This CDR3 is 16 amino acids long. V lost 6 bases and J lost 4, with 21 bases in between. Germline assignment: CDR1 SQVTM and CDR2 ANQGSEA. The CDR3 loop is CSVGRDRRPGTGELFF. DNA for the CDR3: TGCAGCGTGGGAAGAGACAGGCGCCCGGGCACCGGGGAGCTGTTTTTT.

This clone was recorded only once. J is TRBJ2-7 and V is TRBV13, with D possibly TRBD1 on 5 matching bases. The length of the CDR3 is 14 residues. The V end lost 4 bases, the J end lost 7 bases, and 17 bases lay between the germline ends. Germline CDR1 and CDR2: PRHDT and FYEKMQ (reference sequence). CDR3 sequence: CASSSDPGIGEQYF. CDR3 nucleotide sequence: TGTGCCAGCAGCTCGGACCCAGGGATAGGGGAGCAGTACTTC.

The V and J genes are TRBV27 and TRBJ2-7; 10 bases are a match to TRBD2. This CDR3 comprises 14 residues. J lost 3 bases, V lost 5 bases, and 4 bases had no gene match. Germline V gives CDR1 MNHEY, CDR2 SMNVEV (reference sequence). The CDR3: CASSRAGGVYEQYV. The CDR3, as DNA: TGTGCCAGCAGTAGAGCGGGAGGGGTCTACGAGCAGTACGTC.

This chain connects TRBV5-8 to TRBJ1-5, with D unresolved. Per the germline V gene, CDR1 is SGHTS and CDR2 is YDEGEE. V gave up 5 bases and J gave up 0 bases, with 9 bases separating them. The CDR3 runs to 14 residues. For the CDR3, the DNA is TGTGCCAGCAGAAGGGAAAATAGCAATCAGCCCCAGCATTTT. Translation gives CASRRENSNQPQHF. Combining the CDR3 with reference TRBV5-8 and TRBJ1-5 gives the whole variable domain EAGVTQSPTHLIKTRGQQATLRCSPISGHTSVYWYQQALGLGLQFLLWYDEGEERNRGNFPPRFSGRQFPNYSSELNVNALELEDSALYLCASRRENSNQPQHFGDGTRLSIL.

The chain has TRBV15 and TRBJ2-3; a weak D match, TRBD1 (6 bases). In germline, CDR1 is LNHNV, CDR2 YYDKDF (reference sequence). V lost 1 base, J lost 1 base, and 12 bases lay in between. CDR3 length equals 16 residues. CDR3 protein: CATSRVGRQGTDTQYF. The CDR3 bases are TGTGCCACCAGCAGAGTAGGGAGACAGGGCACAGATACGCAGTATTTT. Variable domain in full (rest from reference TRBV15 and TRBJ2-3): DAMVIQNPRYQVTQFGKPVTLSCSQTLNHNVMYWYQQKSSQAPKLLFHYYDKDFNNEADTPDNFQSRRPNTSFCFLDIRSPGLGDTAMYLCATSRVGRQGTDTQYFGPGTRLTVL.

The chain joins TRBV7-9 to TRBJ2-3; D remains unclear. There are 14 residues in the CDR3. The germline V gene has CDR1 SEHNR and CDR2 FQNEAQ (reference sequence). V lost 6 bases to trimming and J lost 4 bases, with 14 bases between them. The CDR3 nucleotides are TGTGCCAGCAGTCTCGGGCCCCCCCCAGATACGCAGTATTTT. Amino acids: CASSLGPPPDTQYF.

This chain connects TRBV7-8 to TRBJ2-4; TRBD2 matches 12 bases. Trimming took 1 base from V and 3 from J; bases not matched to a gene: 13. The CDR3 runs 20 residues. CDR1 and CDR2 (germline): SGHVS, FQNEAQ. The CDR3 coding sequence is TGTGCCAGCAGCTTAGTTGGTCTAGCGGGAGGGCCCGGGGGCAAAAACATTCAGTACTTC. Protein sequence: CASSLVGLAGGPGGKNIQYF.

This clone appeared a few times. This chain connects TRBV5-6 to TRBJ2-1; 8 bases line up with TRBD1. V lost 0 bases to trimming and J lost 3 bases; unmatched junction nucleotides: 5. This CDR3 has 16 amino acids. The germline gives CDR1 SGHDT, CDR2 YYEEEE. This chain's CDR3 is CASSLDGQGLYNEQFF. The CDR3 region has the DNA TGTGCCAGCAGCTTGGATGGACAGGGCCTCTACAATGAGCAGTTCTTC. The full variable domain, rest sourced from reference TRBV5-6 and TRBJ2-1, is DAGVTQSPTHLIKTRGQQVTLRCSPKSGHDTVSWYQQALGQGPQFIFQYYEEEERQRGNFPDRFSGHQFPNYSSELNVNALLLGDSALYLCASSLDGQGLYNEQFFGPGTRLTVL.

The J gene is TRBJ2-1, the V gene TRBV4-1; the D call may be TRBD1 or TRBD2 (5 bases each). Looked up from germline, CDR1 is MGHRA and CDR2 is YSYEKL. The CDR3 consists of 13 residues. Trimming removed 0 bases from V and 15 bases from J, with 15 bases in between. The CDR3 protein is CASSQDLEGQGFF. Written as DNA, the CDR3 is TGCGCCAGCAGCCAAGATCTCGAGGGGCAGGGGTTCTTC.

V and J are TRBV11-2 and TRBJ1-4; tentative D call: TRBD1 (6 bases). The CDR3 consists of 15 residues. Germline V gene sequence: CDR1 SGHAT, CDR2 FQNNGV. The V end lost 5 bases, the J end lost 5 bases, and 15 bases lay between the germline ends. The CDR3 DNA reads TGTGCCAGCAGCGTACAGGGAAGACGGAATGAAAAACTGTTTTTT. This codes for CASSVQGRRNEKLFF. The full variable domain, rest sourced from reference TRBV11-2 and TRBJ1-4, is EAGVAQSPRYKIIEKRQSVAFWCNPISGHATLYWYQQILGQGPKLLIQFQNNGVVDDSQLPKDRFSAERLKGVDSTLKIQPAKLEDSAVYLCASSVQGRRNEKLFFGSGTQLSVL.

The genes are TRBV14 and TRBJ2-1; D remains unclear. Per the germline V gene, CDR1 is SGHDN and CDR2 is FVKESK. Trimming took off 6 bases at V and 5 bases at J, with 8 bases between the two ends. This CDR3 comprises 12 residues. The CDR3 sequence: CASRDFNNEQFF. CDR3 nucleotides: TGTGCCAGCAGAGATTTCAACAATGAGCAGTTCTTC.

This chain joins TRBV19 and TRBJ1-5; tentative D call: TRBD1 (5 bases). Trimming shortened V by 0 bases and J by 8 bases, and 14 bases separated the two germline ends. In germline, CDR1 is LNHDA, CDR2 SQIVND (reference sequence). This CDR3 has 15 amino acids. CDR3 nucleotide sequence: TGTGCCAGTAGTATAGATGGGGGGGGTAAGAAGCCCCAGCATTTT. This encodes CASSIDGGGKKPQHF.

The genes are TRBV5-4 and TRBJ1-1; D unresolved. Trimming removed 6 bases from V and 4 bases from J, with 7 bases in between. The germline V gene encodes CDR1 SGHNT and CDR2 YYREEE (reference sequence). CDR3 length: 11 residues. CDR3 region: CASKMGTEAFF. CDR3 sequence (DNA): TGTGCCAGCAAAATGGGCACTGAAGCTTTCTTT. The complete variable domain, with remaining parts taken from reference TRBV5-4 and TRBJ1-1, reads ETGVTQSPTHLIKTRGQQVTLRCSSQSGHNTVSWYQQALGQGPQFIFQYYREEENGRGNFPPRFSGLQFPNYSSELNVNALELDDSALYLCASKMGTEAFFGQGTRLTVV.

The table lists this clone with a few counts. The chain carries TRBV6-5 and TRBJ1-2; D is perhaps TRBD1 (6 bases). Trimming pared 4 bases from V and 6 bases from J, leaving 18 bases between. The CDR3 length is 15 residues. Germline V gene data show CDR1 as MNHEY and CDR2 as SVGAGI. CDR3 sequence (DNA): TGTGCCAGCAGTTCCAGCGGACAGCGAGGGGATGGCTACACCTTC. Protein product: CASSSSGQRGDGYTF.

This clone has a single count. The chain uses TRBV6-5 and TRBJ2-3; D is ambiguous. V dropped 8 bases and J dropped 4 bases, with 16 bases sitting between them. The germline V gene encodes CDR1 MNHEY and CDR2 SVGAGI. CDR3 length: 14 amino acids. The CDR3 loop reads CASGIGLNSDTQYF. The DNA of the CDR3 is TGTGCCAGCGGGATTGGGCTAAATTCAGATACGCAGTATTTT.

This CDR3 reads CASSLSAADGGYTF. Written as DNA, the CDR3 is TGTGCCAGCAGTTTATCGGCCGCAGATGGGGGCTACACCTTC. V is TRBV27 and J is TRBJ1-2; D call uncertain. The CDR3 length is 14 residues. Germline CDR1 and CDR2: MNHEY and SMNVEV (reference sequence). V lost 0 bases and J 8 bases, leaving 13 bases between the germline ends.

The J gene is TRBJ1-1, the V gene TRBV6-1, with D possibly matching TRBD1 (5 bases). V was shortened by 5 bases and J by 0 bases, with 13 bases between the two germline ends. Germline assignment: CDR1 MNHNS and CDR2 SASEGT. The CDR3 is made up of 15 amino acids. CDR3 DNA sequence: TGTGCCAGCAGTACCGGCAGGGCCATGAACACTGAAGCTTTCTTT. This translates into CASSTGRAMNTEAFF.

This rearrangement joins TRBV2 to TRBJ1-2; D not certain. V dropped 1 base and J dropped 8 bases, with 14 bases sitting between them. This CDR3 spans 14 amino acids. The germline CDR1 and CDR2 sequences are SNHLY and FYNNEI. DNA of the CDR3: TGTGCCAGCAGTGAAGAAGGCATTACCAGAGGCTACACCTTC. This translates into CASSEEGITRGYTF.

V gene TRBV20-1 combines with J gene TRBJ2-1, with unresolved D. Germline lookup yields CDR1 DFQATT and CDR2 SNEGSKA (reference sequence). V was cut by 6 bases and J by 9 bases, with 9 bases left in between. CDR3 size: 10 residues. The CDR3 loop is CSAIATEQFF. The DNA for the CDR3 is TGCAGTGCCATAGCTACTGAGCAGTTCTTC.